One sample yielded the 17 T cell receptor beta chains listed below, sequenced in a study of chemoradiotherapy in HPV16-positive cancers (dated by TCRdb to 2021 to 2024). To prepare the library, the immunoSEQ multiplex PCR assay was applied. TCRdb carries this immuneACCESS record with in-frame sequences only. Its versions omit some clonotypes, under half of them owing to an unresolved V gene in the studies checked, with the rest unexplained. This sample comprises over a thousand clones, 76% of them detected only once. Of the sample, about an eighth falls within the top ten clones. This specimen consisted of tumor tissue, obtained from a patient who underwent chemoradiotherapy. The receptors were sampled from a human donor with HPV-associated anogenital cancer.

V gene TRBV11-2 combines with J gene TRBJ2-7; D uncertain. The CDR3 runs 12 residues. Germline V gene data show CDR1 as SGHAT and CDR2 as FQNNGV. Trimming stripped 5 bases from V and 0 bases from J, with 5 bases between. The CDR3 sequence: CASSPPSYEQYF. CDR3 sequence (DNA): TGTGCCAGCAGCCCTCCCTCCTACGAGCAGTACTTC. The variable domain in full, with the rest retrieved from reference TRBV11-2 and TRBJ2-7, is EAGVAQSPRYKIIEKRQSVAFWCNPISGHATLYWYQQILGQGPKLLIQFQNNGVVDDSQLPKDRFSAERLKGVDSTLKIQPAKLEDSAVYLCASSPPSYEQYFGPGTRLTVT.

The rearrangement links TRBV11-3 to TRBJ2-1, with TRBD1 matching 8 bases. V trimming: 0 bases; J trimming: 2 bases; junction bases outside the gene matches: 0. This CDR3 is built from 15 residues. Germline V CDR1 and CDR2: SGHNT, YENEEA. Here the CDR3 reads CASSLEQGAYNEQFF. CDR3 DNA: TGTGCCAGCAGCTTAGAACAGGGGGCCTACAATGAGCAGTTCTTC. Together with reference TRBV11-3 and TRBJ2-1, the CDR3 gives the full variable domain: EAGVVQSPRYKIIEKKQPVAFWCNPISGHNTLYWYLQNLGQGPELLIRYENEEAVDDSQLPKDRFSAERLKGVDSTLKIQPAELGDSAVYLCASSLEQGAYNEQFFGPGTRLTVL.

The V call is TRBV27, the J call TRBJ1-2; tentatively, D is TRBD1 (5 bases). The V end was cut by 5 bases, the J end by 2 bases, with 15 bases between. There are 15 residues in the CDR3. Germline CDR1 MNHEY, CDR2 SMNVEV (reference sequence). CDR3 amino acids: CASSPTWGSNYGYTF. In DNA, the CDR3 is TGTGCCAGCAGTCCGACCTGGGGCAGCAACTATGGCTACACCTTC.

The CDR3, as DNA: TGTGCCAGCAGCTCCCCTAGCGGGGGCTACAATGAGCAGTTCTTC. Amino acids: CASSSPSGGYNEQFF. The V gene is TRBV7-9, the J gene TRBJ2-1, with 10 nucleotides matching TRBD2. There are 15 residues in the CDR3. The J segment lost 3 bases and the V segment lost 4 bases, leaving 3 bases of the junction unmatched. In germline, CDR1 is SEHNR, CDR2 FQNEAQ (reference sequence).

This sequence joins TRBV9 and TRBJ2-1, with D perhaps matching TRBD2 (5 bases). CDR1 is SGDLS, CDR2 YYNGEE, per germline. V dropped 3 bases and J dropped 5 bases, with 21 bases sitting between them. The CDR3 is made up of 17 amino acids. The CDR3, as DNA: TGTGCCAGCAGCGCCCCTTCGGACTCCCTCATTCACAATGAGCAGTTCTTC. This gives the protein CASSAPSDSLIHNEQFF.

The chain is built from TRBV25-1 and TRBJ2-1; 7 bases align to TRBD2. CDR3 length equals 15 residues. Looked up from germline, CDR1 is MGHDK and CDR2 is SYGVNS. V shed 0 bases, J shed 7 bases, and the junction held 6 bases outside the gene matches. The CDR3 DNA reads TGTGCCAGCAGTGAATATGGGGGGAGGGCTAATGAGCAGTTCTTC. Translated: CASSEYGGRANEQFF.

The chain employs TRBV18 and TRBJ2-5; no definite D call. Germline V gene sequence: CDR1 KGHSH, CDR2 LQKENI. V was clipped by 3 bases and J by 7 bases, with 27 bases between them. The CDR3 extends over 18 amino acids. The CDR3 is CASSPSPVLHMDDGTQYF. The CDR3 region has the DNA TGTGCCAGCTCACCGTCCCCCGTACTACATATGGATGATGGGACCCAGTACTTC. Variable domain in full (rest from reference TRBV18 and TRBJ2-5): NAGVMQNPRHLVRRRGQEARLRCSPMKGHSHVYWYRQLPEEGLKFMVYLQKENIIDESGMPKERFSAEFPKEGPSILRIQQVVRGDSAAYFCASSPSPVLHMDDGTQYFGPGTRLLVL.

This clone was counted a single time. This rearrangement joins TRBV7-2 to TRBJ2-7; D is unclear. From germline, CDR1 is SGHTA and CDR2 FQGNSA. With 2 bases removed from V and 2 bases from J, the gap between germline ends came to 13 bases. The CDR3 consists of 15 residues. The CDR3 spells CASSLSPRSTYEQYF. In nucleotides, the CDR3 is TGTGCCAGCAGCTTATCCCCCAGGTCGACCTACGAGCAGTACTTC.

CDR3 loop: CSVESWTGDRDEQFF. In DNA, the CDR3 is TGCAGCGTTGAGTCTTGGACAGGGGATCGGGATGAGCAGTTCTTC. The V call is TRBV29-1, the J call TRBJ2-1; 9 nucleotides align to TRBD1. Germline lookup yields CDR1 SQVTM and CDR2 ANQGSEA. The V segment lost 3 bases and the J segment 8 bases; nucleotides outside the gene matches: 11. The CDR3 covers 15 residues.

This clone has more than one count but fewer than ten. CDR3 sequence (DNA): TGTGCCAGCAGCCAAAGCACAGATACGCAGTATTTT. It encodes CASSQSTDTQYF. The chain carries TRBV2 and TRBJ2-3; D is undetermined. Germline V lookup: CDR1 SNHLY, CDR2 FYNNEI. The V gene lost 6 bases and the J gene lost 0 bases, with 4 bases spanning the gap. The CDR3 is made up of 12 amino acids.

Here the CDR3 reads CASSLNELYGYTF. As DNA, the CDR3 is TGTGCCAGCAGCTTGAATGAACTCTATGGCTACACCTTC. J is TRBJ1-2 and V is TRBV5-5; unclear D gene. Germline CDR1 is SGHKS and CDR2 is YYEKEE (reference sequence). This CDR3 has 13 residues. V dropped 1 base and J dropped 4 bases, with 8 bases sitting between them.

This chain connects TRBV6-1 to TRBJ2-2, with 14 bases identical to TRBD2. The CDR3 runs to 15 residues. The germline CDR1 and CDR2 sequences are MNHNS and SASEGT. The trim removed 7 bases at V and 6 bases at J, leaving 4 bases unmatched. CDR3 region: CASTATSGRAGELFF. The CDR3 region has the DNA TGTGCCAGCACCGCGACTAGCGGGAGGGCCGGGGAGCTGTTTTTT.

The chain carries TRBV5-1 and TRBJ2-7, with a possible D match to TRBD1 (5 bases). Looked up from germline, CDR1 is SGHRS and CDR2 is YFSETQ. V lost 0 bases and J lost 3, with 13 bases in between. The CDR3 is 15 amino acids. CDR3: CASSLGVGHGYEQYF. The CDR3 DNA is TGCGCCAGCAGCTTGGGTGTCGGACACGGCTACGAGCAGTACTTC.

DNA for the CDR3: TGTGCCAGCAGCTTGGTCGCACAGGGTAGCTATGGCTACACCTTC. Translating it yields CASSLVAQGSYGYTF. The rearrangement uses TRBV5-4 and TRBJ1-2; perhaps TRBD1 as D (6 bases). From germline, CDR1 is SGHNT and CDR2 YYREEE (reference sequence). Trimming took 0 bases from V and 4 from J, leaving 13 bases between them. The CDR3 runs to 15 residues.

The genes are TRBV19 and TRBJ2-1; 8 bases align to TRBD2. Germline trimming cut 6 bases from V and 8 bases from J; bases unmatched to any gene: 9. There are 14 residues in the CDR3. CDR1 is LNHDA, CDR2 SQIVND, per germline (reference sequence). CDR3 region: CASRMASGFHEQFF. The CDR3 DNA is TGTGCCAGTAGGATGGCTAGCGGGTTCCATGAGCAGTTCTTC.

The rearrangement uses TRBV6-5 and TRBJ1-1; tentative D call: TRBD1 (5 bases). CDR3 size: 13 residues. Looked up from germline, CDR1 is MNHEY and CDR2 is SVGAGI. Trimming removed 5 bases from V and 1 base from J, with 8 bases in between. CDR3 region: CASSTTGNTEAFF. CDR3 in DNA: TGTGCCAGCAGTACCACAGGGAACACTGAAGCTTTCTTT.

This clone was recorded only once. The genes are TRBV28 and TRBJ1-1, with a weak D call TRBD1 (5 bases). The CDR3 runs 14 residues. Germline values: CDR1 MDHEN, CDR2 SYDVKM. V lost 4 bases and J 6 bases, leaving 15 bases between the germline ends. For the CDR3, the DNA is TGTGCCAGCAGTTCGCTTCTGGGGGACGCTGAAGCTTTCTTT. Translated: CASSSLLGDAEAFF.